These 4 T cell receptor beta chains came from one sample sequenced in a study of blood T cell repertoires in COVID-19. Repertoires were generated with immunoSEQ multiplex PCR, while TCRdb's copy carries only in-frame clones and drops some. The table lists tens of thousands of clones, 90% to 95% of them singletons. The sequenced sample consisted of peripheral blood. Receptors were obtained from a woman aged 50 to 60 in a cohort sampled during active COVID-19.

The sample holds one count of this clone. The chain has TRBV6-5 and TRBJ2-7, with a tentative D call TRBD2 (7 bases). The CDR3 sequence is 15 residues long. Trimming removed 8 bases from V and 2 bases from J, with 19 bases in between. The germline CDR1 and CDR2 sequences are MNHEY and SVGAGI. DNA for the CDR3: TGTGCCAGCGTGGGGGGGCGGGTACCCCCCTACGAGCAGTACTTC. Translation gives CASVGGRVPPYEQYF.

The rearrangement joins TRBV21-1 to TRBJ1-4. TRBV21-1 is termed a pseudogene. There are 12 residues in the CDR3. CDR3 sequence reads: CASLGEEQKLFF. The CDR3 DNA reads as TGTGCCAGCTTAGGGGAGGAACAGAAACTGTTTTTT.

The V and J genes are TRBV30 and TRBJ1-2; 7 bases line up with TRBD1. CDR1 and CDR2 (germline): GTSNPN, SVGIG (reference sequence). V dropped 2 bases and J dropped 3; count of bases not matched to a gene: 6. The CDR3 has 14 residues. The CDR3: CAWSLGGQHYGYTF. CDR3 coding DNA: TGTGCCTGGAGTCTAGGGGGACAGCACTATGGCTACACCTTC.

In its sample, this clone was seen a few times. V and J are TRBV19 and TRBJ1-5; weak D call: TRBD1 (6 bases). Per the germline V gene, CDR1 is LNHDA and CDR2 is SQIVND (reference sequence). Trimming left V 5 bases short and J 6 bases short, with 14 bases between. This CDR3 is built from 14 residues. The CDR3 reads CASSSGQRSQPQHF. CDR3 sequence (DNA): TGTGCCAGTAGTTCCGGACAGAGGAGTCAGCCCCAGCATTTT. Full variable domain (missing parts from reference TRBV19 and TRBJ1-5): DGGITQSPKYLFRKEGQNVTLSCEQNLNHDAMYWYRQDPGQGLRLIYYSQIVNDFQKGDIAEGYSVSREKKESFPLTVTSAQKNPTAFYLCASSSGQRSQPQHFGDGTRLSIL.